The 19 T cell receptor beta chains given below trace back to one sample, sequenced in a study of CD8 T cells in ankylosing spondylitis. TCRdb itself ran the 5' RACE reads through MiXCR, one entry per CDR3 protein. Of roughly 120,000 distinct CDR3 sequences listed, roughly 15% are singletons. The sample taken for sequencing was blood, either unsorted or a sorted T cell fraction (not recorded which). The receptors were sampled from a female donor with ankylosing spondylitis or in good health (not recorded which).

In this sample, this clonotype turned up a few times. The gene calls are TRBV6-5 and TRBJ2-7, with 9 bases identical to TRBD1. After removal of 0 bases from V and 2 bases from J, the junction contained 5 bases not matched to a gene. The CDR3 contains 16 residues. Germline CDR1 is MNHEY and CDR2 is SVGAGI. The CDR3 reads CASSYSPTGGTYEQYF. The DNA for the CDR3 is TGTGCCAGCAGTTACTCCCCGACAGGGGGGACCTACGAGCAGTACTTC.

The CDR3 sequence: CASSTATASYEQYF. CDR3 nucleotide sequence: TGCGCCAGCAGCACGGCAACGGCATCCTACGAGCAGTACTTC. This chain joins TRBV5-1 and TRBJ2-7; D ambiguous. With 4 bases removed from V and 1 base from J, the gap between germline ends came to 12 bases. The V gene's germline CDR1 is SGHRS and CDR2 YFSETQ. CDR3 length equals 14 residues.

This clonotype was seen a handful of times. CDR3 in DNA: TGTGCCAGCAGCACGAACACTGAAGCTTTCTTT. Amino acid sequence: CASSTNTEAFF. This chain uses TRBV6-2 or TRBV6-3 with TRBJ1-1; D gene uncertain. There are 11 residues in the CDR3. The V gene lost 6 bases and the J gene lost 1 base, with 3 bases spanning the gap. The germline gives CDR1 MNHEY, CDR2 SVGEGT.

This clonotype was observed a few times. This sequence joins TRBV6-1 and TRBJ2-1; 7 bases align to TRBD2. The CDR3 runs to 17 residues. The V gene end was trimmed by 1 base and the J gene end by 4 bases; junction bases not matched to a gene: 10. Germline CDR1 MNHNS, CDR2 SASEGT. CDR3 nucleotides: TGTGCCAGCAGTGAAGATTCACGCCTAGCGGTTTACAATGAGCAGTTCTTC. Its protein is CASSEDSRLAVYNEQFF.

This clonotype showed up many times. The chain recombines TRBV12-3 or TRBV12-4 with TRBJ1-5; 7 bases fit TRBD1. Germline trimming cut 3 bases from V and 6 bases from J; bases unmatched to any gene: 2. The CDR3 is 13 residues long. Here the CDR3 DNA reads TGTGCCAGCAGTTTCGAGGGGGCTCAGCCCCAGCATTTT. It yields the protein CASSFEGAQPQHF.

This clonotype occurred many times. CDR3 loop: CASSLAWDRATEAFF. In nucleotides, the CDR3 is TGTGCCAGCAGCTTAGCGTGGGACAGGGCCACTGAAGCTTTCTTT. The rearrangement uses TRBV7-9 and TRBJ1-1; 9 bases are a match to TRBD1. With V trimmed by 0 bases and J by 4 bases, 3 bases remained unmatched. From germline, CDR1 is SEHNR and CDR2 FQNEAQ (reference sequence). The CDR3 runs to 15 residues.

This rearrangement joins TRBV6-5 to TRBJ2-1, with D tentatively TRBD1 (7 bases). This CDR3 region has 15 residues. Trimming pared 0 bases from V and 10 bases from J, leaving 16 bases between. Germline V lookup: CDR1 MNHEY, CDR2 SVGAGI. CDR3: CASSYSSSGGREQFF. The CDR3 DNA reads TGTGCCAGCAGTTACTCGAGTTCAGGGGGGAGGGAGCAGTTCTTC.

This clonotype was picked up many times. The gene calls are TRBV5-1 and TRBJ1-1; TRBD1 is a possible D gene (5 bases). This CDR3 spans 13 amino acids. Per germline, CDR1 SGHRS and CDR2 YFSETQ. V was pared by 0 bases and J by 6 bases, with 9 bases between. The CDR3 protein is CASSLVWGAEAFF. CDR3 coding DNA: TGCGCCAGCAGCTTGGTATGGGGCGCTGAAGCTTTCTTT.

CDR3 in amino acids: CASSYLRDRTNTEAFF. Written as DNA, the CDR3 is TGTGCCAGCAGTTACCTGAGGGACAGGACTAACACTGAAGCTTTCTTT. The chain links TRBV27 to TRBJ1-1; 8 nucleotides match TRBD1. Germline CDR1 and CDR2: MNHEY and SMNVEV (reference sequence). V dropped 4 bases and J dropped 2; count of bases not matched to a gene: 9. The CDR3 totals 16 residues.

This clonotype was counted ten times or more. This chain uses TRBV18 with TRBJ2-1; D call uncertain. CDR1 is KGHSH, CDR2 LQKENI, per germline. V dropped 5 bases and J dropped 0 bases, with 8 bases sitting between them. There are 14 residues in the CDR3. CDR3 nucleotides: TGTGCCAGCTCAATATCAAACTCCTACAATGAGCAGTTCTTC. Residues: CASSISNSYNEQFF.

This sequence joins TRBV2 and TRBJ2-6; TRBD1 or TRBD2 may be the D gene (5 bases each). The CDR3 length is 23 residues. CDR1 is SNHLY, CDR2 FYNNEI, per germline. Trimming took off 2 bases at V and 1 base at J, with 30 bases between the two ends. The CDR3 here is CASSESQRYGPGPRSSGANVLTF. The CDR3 DNA reads as TGTGCCAGCAGTGAATCCCAACGGTATGGCCCGGGGCCCCGATCATCTGGGGCCAACGTCCTGACTTTC.

This chain links TRBV19 with TRBJ1-6; D gene ambiguous. The V end lost 5 bases, the J end lost 11 bases, and 10 bases lay between the germline ends. The CDR3 consists of 12 residues. Germline lookup yields CDR1 LNHDA and CDR2 SQIVND (reference sequence). CDR3 sequence: CASSGNSTPLHF. The CDR3 DNA is TGTGCCAGTAGTGGAAACAGCACACCCCTCCACTTT.

Ten or more counts support this clonotype. The rearrangement links TRBV12-3 or TRBV12-4 to TRBJ2-7, with 7 bases fitting TRBD1. The CDR3 runs 15 residues. Germline trimming cut 8 bases from V and 4 bases from J; bases unmatched to any gene: 14. CDR3: CASAKGQIPPYEQYF. In nucleotides, the CDR3 is TGTGCCAGCGCTAAGGGACAGATCCCCCCATACGAGCAGTACTTC.

The gene calls are TRBV29-1 and TRBJ1-1; 10 nucleotides match TRBD1. The CDR3 is made up of 13 amino acids. Germline CDR1 is SQVTM and CDR2 is ANQGSEA. V was pared by 5 bases and J by 8 bases, with 8 bases of the junction left unmatched. CDR3 in DNA: TGCAGCGTTACCGGGACAGGGGTTTGGGAAGCTTTCTTT. Translated, it gives CSVTGTGVWEAFF.

There are many counts of this clonotype. The rearrangement joins TRBV4-1 to TRBJ1-4; D perhaps matches TRBD1 (5 bases). Germline CDR1 MGHRA, CDR2 YSYEKL. V was shortened by 4 bases and J by 5 bases, with 14 bases between the two germline ends. CDR3 length: 15 amino acids. As DNA, the CDR3 is TGCGCCAGCAGCCGCGGAAGGGACCTCAATGAAAAACTGTTTTTT. Translating it yields CASSRGRDLNEKLFF.

V and J are TRBV5-1 and TRBJ1-5, with TRBD1 matching over 9 bases. The CDR3 has 15 residues. Trimming at V came to 0 bases and at J to 3 bases, leaving 1 base not matched to a gene. Germline CDR1 SGHRS, CDR2 YFSETQ. CDR3 in amino acids: CASSLGTGDNQPQHF. In DNA form, the CDR3 reads TGCGCCAGCAGCTTGGGGACAGGGGACAATCAGCCCCAGCATTTT.

CDR3 DNA sequence: TGTGCCAGCTCACCACCGCAGGGAGGATACAATGAGCAGTTCTTC. This codes for CASSPPQGGYNEQFF. The V and J genes are TRBV18 and TRBJ2-1; maybe TRBD2 (6 bases). Per the germline V gene, CDR1 is KGHSH and CDR2 is LQKENI. CDR3 size: 15 residues. Deletions cut 0 bases from V and 4 bases from J, with 10 bases between. Filled out from reference TRBV18 and TRBJ2-1, the complete variable domain reads NAGVMQNPRHLVRRRGQEARLRCSPMKGHSHVYWYRQLPEEGLKFMVYLQKENIIDESGMPKERFSAEFPKEGPSILRIQQVVRGDSAAYFCASSPPQGGYNEQFFGPGTRLTVL.

The chain has TRBV4-1 and TRBJ2-2; D gene ambiguous. Germline CDR1 reads MGHRA; CDR2 reads YSYEKL. V lost 1 base and J lost 7, with 13 bases in between. CDR3 length: 15 residues. The CDR3 coding sequence is TGCGCCAGCAGCCAAGTAGTGAGGCAGATCGGGGAGCTGTTTTTT. This codes for CASSQVVRQIGELFF.

This clonotype was counted a few times. The chain recombines TRBV2 with TRBJ2-2; 7 bases line up with TRBD1. The CDR3 totals 16 residues. The trim removed 6 bases at V and 4 bases at J, leaving 11 bases unmatched. Looked up from germline, CDR1 is SNHLY and CDR2 is FYNNEI. CDR3 residues: CASRGQAIKSTGELFF. Here the CDR3 DNA reads TGTGCCAGCAGAGGACAGGCGATAAAAAGCACCGGGGAGCTGTTTTTT.